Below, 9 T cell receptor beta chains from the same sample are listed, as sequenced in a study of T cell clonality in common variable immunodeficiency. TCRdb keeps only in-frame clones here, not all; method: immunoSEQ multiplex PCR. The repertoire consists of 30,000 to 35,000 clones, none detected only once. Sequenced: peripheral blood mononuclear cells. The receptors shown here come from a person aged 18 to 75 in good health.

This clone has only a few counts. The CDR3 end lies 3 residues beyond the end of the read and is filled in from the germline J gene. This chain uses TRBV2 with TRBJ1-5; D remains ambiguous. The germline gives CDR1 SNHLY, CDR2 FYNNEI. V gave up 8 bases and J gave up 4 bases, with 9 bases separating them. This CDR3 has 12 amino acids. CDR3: CASAAGNQPQHF. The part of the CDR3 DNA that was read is TGTGCCAGCGCTGCAGGAAATCAGCCC. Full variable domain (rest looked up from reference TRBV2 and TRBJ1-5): EPEVTQTPSHQVTQMGQEVILRCVPISNHLYFYWYRQILGQKVEFLVSFYNNEISEKSEIFDDQFSVERPDGSNFTLKIRSTKLEDSAMYFCASAAGNQPQHFGDGTRLSIL.

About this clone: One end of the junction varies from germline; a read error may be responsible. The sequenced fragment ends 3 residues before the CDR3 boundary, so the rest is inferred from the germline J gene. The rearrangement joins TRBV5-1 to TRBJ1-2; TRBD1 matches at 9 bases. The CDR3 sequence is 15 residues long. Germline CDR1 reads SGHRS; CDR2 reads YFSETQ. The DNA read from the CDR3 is TGCGCCAGCAGCGTCCCGGGACAGGGTCTTTATGAC. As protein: CASSVPGQGLYD. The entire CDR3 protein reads CASSVPGQGLYDYTF.

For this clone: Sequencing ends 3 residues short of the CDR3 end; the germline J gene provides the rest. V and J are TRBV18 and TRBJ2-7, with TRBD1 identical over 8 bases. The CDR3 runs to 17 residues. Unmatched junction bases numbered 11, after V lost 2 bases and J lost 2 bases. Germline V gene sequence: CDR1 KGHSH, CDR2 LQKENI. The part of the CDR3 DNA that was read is TGTGCCAGCTCACCAACGGTGACAGGGGCCACCGCCTACGAG. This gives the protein CASSPTVTGATAYE. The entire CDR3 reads CASSPTVTGATAYEQYF.

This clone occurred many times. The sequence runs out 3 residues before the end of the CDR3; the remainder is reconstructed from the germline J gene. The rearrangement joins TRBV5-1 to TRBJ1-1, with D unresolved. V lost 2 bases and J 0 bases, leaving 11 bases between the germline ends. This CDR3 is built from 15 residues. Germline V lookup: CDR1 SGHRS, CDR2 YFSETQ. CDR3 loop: CASSFGPGMNTEAFF. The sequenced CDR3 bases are TGCGCCAGCAGCTTCGGCCCGGGGATGAACACTGAA.

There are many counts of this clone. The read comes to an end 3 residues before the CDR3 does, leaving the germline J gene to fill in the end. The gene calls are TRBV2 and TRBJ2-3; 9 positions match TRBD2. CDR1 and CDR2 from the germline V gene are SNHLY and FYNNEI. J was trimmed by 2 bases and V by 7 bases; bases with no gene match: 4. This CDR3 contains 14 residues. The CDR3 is CASKREEYTDTQYF. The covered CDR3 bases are TGTGCCAGCAAGCGGGAGGAATACACAGATACG.

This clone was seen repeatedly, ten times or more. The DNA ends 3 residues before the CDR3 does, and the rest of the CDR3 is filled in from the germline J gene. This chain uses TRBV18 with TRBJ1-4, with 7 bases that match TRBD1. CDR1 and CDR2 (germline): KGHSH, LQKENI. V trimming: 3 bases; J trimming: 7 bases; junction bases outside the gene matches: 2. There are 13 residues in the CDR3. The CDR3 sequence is CASSPGQTEKLFF. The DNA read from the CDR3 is TGTGCCAGCTCACCGGGACAGACTGAAAAA.

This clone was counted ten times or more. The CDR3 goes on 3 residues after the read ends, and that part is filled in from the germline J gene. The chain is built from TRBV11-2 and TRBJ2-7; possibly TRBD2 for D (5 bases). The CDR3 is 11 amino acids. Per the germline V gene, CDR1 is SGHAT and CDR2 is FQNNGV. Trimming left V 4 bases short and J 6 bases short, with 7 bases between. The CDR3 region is CASSWSGEQYF. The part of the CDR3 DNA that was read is TGTGCCAGCAGCTGGAGCGGCGAG.

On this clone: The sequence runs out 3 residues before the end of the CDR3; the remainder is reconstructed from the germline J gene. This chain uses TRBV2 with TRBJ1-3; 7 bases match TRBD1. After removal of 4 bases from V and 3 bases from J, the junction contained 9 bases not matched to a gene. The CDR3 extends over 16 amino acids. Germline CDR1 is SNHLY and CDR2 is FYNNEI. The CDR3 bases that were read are TGTGCCAGCAGTGTGCGGACAGGCAGCGGTGGAAACACC. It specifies CASSVRTGSGGNT. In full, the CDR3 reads CASSVRTGSGGNTIYF.

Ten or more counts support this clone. The sequenced part of the CDR3 DNA is TGTGCCTGGAGTGAAACGACAGGGGACTATGGC. Encoded protein: CAWSETTGDYG. The whole CDR3 reads CAWSETTGDYGYTF. The chain has TRBV30 and TRBJ1-2; 8 bases agree with TRBD1. Sequencing ends 3 residues short of the CDR3 end; the germline J gene provides the rest. This CDR3 region has 14 residues. The V segment lost 1 base and the J segment 3 bases; nucleotides outside the gene matches: 4. Per germline, CDR1 GTSNPN and CDR2 SVGIG (reference sequence).